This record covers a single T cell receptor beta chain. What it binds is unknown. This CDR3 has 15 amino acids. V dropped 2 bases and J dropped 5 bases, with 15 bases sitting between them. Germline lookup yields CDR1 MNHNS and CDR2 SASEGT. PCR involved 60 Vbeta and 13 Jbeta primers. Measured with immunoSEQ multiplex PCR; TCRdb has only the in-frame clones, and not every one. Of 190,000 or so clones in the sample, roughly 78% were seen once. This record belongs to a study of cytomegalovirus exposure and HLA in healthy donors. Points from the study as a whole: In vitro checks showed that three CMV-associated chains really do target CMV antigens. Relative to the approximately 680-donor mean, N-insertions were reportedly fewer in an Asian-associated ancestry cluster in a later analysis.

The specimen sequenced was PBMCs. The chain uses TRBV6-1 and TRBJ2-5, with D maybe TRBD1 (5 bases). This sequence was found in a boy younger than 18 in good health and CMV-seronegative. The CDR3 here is CASSELRQGGETQYF. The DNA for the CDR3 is TGTGCCAGCAGTGAATTGCGGCAGGGCGGCGAGACCCAGTACTTC.